This entry lists 25 T cell receptor beta chains sequenced from one sample in a study of T cells in localized non-small cell lung cancer. Sequenced by immunoSEQ multiplex PCR; TCRdb stores in-frame clones only, minus some. Counted here are some 41,000 clones, 91% occurring once; the ten biggest clones make up 10%. Sequenced here: PBMCs, sampled before any cancer treatment. Source of these receptors: a woman aged 40-69 years with stage II lung adenocarcinoma.

The chain employs TRBV28 and TRBJ2-1; D possibly matches TRBD1 or TRBD2 (5 bases each). CDR3 size: 17 residues. The germline gives CDR1 MDHEN, CDR2 SYDVKM. The ends were cut back, 3 bases at V and 0 bases at J, with 15 bases in the middle. CDR3: CASSLGDGGPSYNEQFF. The CDR3 DNA reads as TGTGCCAGCAGTTTGGGGGATGGCGGGCCCTCCTACAATGAGCAGTTCTTC.

This chain uses TRBV10-3 with TRBJ1-1; the D is unclear. The CDR3 is 15 residues long. CDR1 is ENHRY and CDR2 is SYGVKD in the germline V gene. V gave up 3 bases and J gave up 1 base, with 12 bases separating them. CDR3 in DNA: TGTGCCATCAGTGACCTGGGATCGGGGAACACTGAAGCTTTCTTT. This codes for CAISDLGSGNTEAFF.

This sequence joins TRBV19 and TRBJ2-1, with 9 bases lining up with TRBD2. Unmatched junction bases numbered 8, after V lost 5 bases and J lost 3 bases. Germline loops: CDR1 LNHDA, CDR2 SQIVND (reference sequence). The CDR3 spans 16 residues. The CDR3 loop reads CASSLLAGVIYNEQFF. In nucleotides, the CDR3 is TGTGCCAGTAGTCTATTAGCGGGAGTCATCTACAATGAGCAGTTCTTC.

V gene TRBV2 combines with J gene TRBJ2-1, with D possibly being TRBD2 (6 bases). V lost 7 bases and J 4 bases, leaving 11 bases between the germline ends. This CDR3 spans 13 amino acids. The germline V gene has CDR1 SNHLY and CDR2 FYNNEI. CDR3 sequence: CASKLAIYNEQFF. CDR3 coding DNA: TGTGCCAGCAAGCTAGCGATATACAATGAGCAGTTCTTC.

The chain carries TRBV18 and TRBJ1-6; no clear D. This CDR3 has 12 amino acids. V was clipped by 0 bases and J by 10 bases, with 4 bases between them. The germline V gene has CDR1 KGHSH and CDR2 LQKENI. The CDR3 spells CASSPPGSPLHF. In nucleotides, the CDR3 is TGTGCCAGCTCACCACCGGGCTCACCCCTCCACTTT.

The chain carries TRBV29-1 and TRBJ2-1; 8 bases map to TRBD2. V lost 7 bases and J lost 10; bases outside the gene matches: 9. Germline V gene sequence: CDR1 SQVTM, CDR2 ANQGSEA. The CDR3 loop spans 12 amino acids. CDR3 loop: CSAPGGVREQFF. The CDR3 bases are TGCAGCGCCCCCGGGGGGGTAAGGGAGCAGTTCTTC.

This chain connects TRBV28 to TRBJ2-7; D remains unclear. Trimming pared 6 bases from V and 6 bases from J, leaving 9 bases between. Per germline, CDR1 MDHEN and CDR2 SYDVKM. The CDR3 is 11 residues long. The CDR3 is CASSKDTEQYF. CDR3 DNA: TGTGCCAGCAGCAAGGATACCGAGCAGTACTTC.

This chain joins TRBV5-6 and TRBJ1-5; 8 bases line up with TRBD1. From germline, CDR1 is SGHDT and CDR2 YYEEEE. Unmatched junction bases numbered 8, after V lost 3 bases and J lost 6 bases. This CDR3 region has 15 residues. The CDR3 nucleotides read TGTGCCAGCAGCTGGGGACTAGGGACAGGTCAGCCCCAGCATTTT. It encodes CASSWGLGTGQPQHF.

V usage is TRBV7-9 and J usage is TRBJ1-2, with D maybe TRBD1 (5 bases). The CDR3 covers 16 residues. CDR1 and CDR2 from the germline V gene are SEHNR and FQNEAQ (reference sequence). Trimming removed 5 bases from V and 6 bases from J, with 22 bases in between. This CDR3 reads CASSLPGVPSWDGYTF. As DNA, the CDR3 is TGTGCCAGCAGCCTCCCGGGGGTCCCAAGTTGGGATGGCTACACCTTC.

The genes are TRBV4-2 and TRBJ1-2; 8 bases agree with TRBD1. The J segment lost 6 bases and the V segment lost 2 bases, leaving 2 bases of the junction unmatched. This CDR3 spans 13 amino acids. CDR1 is LGHNA, CDR2 YNFKEQ, per germline. CDR3 sequence: CASSQPTGDGYTF. The DNA of the CDR3 is TGTGCCAGCAGCCAACCGACAGGGGATGGCTACACCTTC.

The chain couples TRBV6-5 to TRBJ1-2; 8 nucleotides agree with TRBD1. CDR1 and CDR2 from the germline V gene are MNHEY and SVGAGI. With V trimmed by 4 bases and J by 0 bases, 4 bases remained unmatched. This CDR3 is built from 15 residues. CDR3 region: CASSSRQGSNYGYTF. The DNA of the CDR3 is TGTGCCAGCAGTTCCAGACAGGGGTCTAACTATGGCTACACCTTC.

The chain couples TRBV25-1 to TRBJ2-5; TRBD1 is a possible D gene (6 bases). V lost 8 bases and J lost 5, with 18 bases in between. Germline V gene data show CDR1 as MGHDK and CDR2 as SYGVNS. There are 14 residues in the CDR3. The CDR3 region has the DNA TGTGCCAGCCGAGAGACAGGCAGTCGGGAGACCCAGTACTTC. It is translated as CASRETGSRETQYF.

V and J are TRBV19 and TRBJ1-4; D not certain. V shed 3 bases and J shed 7 bases, with 6 bases lying between them. This CDR3 has 12 amino acids. In germline, CDR1 is LNHDA, CDR2 SQIVND (reference sequence). This chain's CDR3 is CASSIGGEKLFF. For the CDR3, the DNA is TGTGCCAGTAGTATTGGCGGTGAAAAACTGTTTTTT. The full variable domain, with the rest looked up from reference TRBV19 and TRBJ1-4, is DGGITQSPKYLFRKEGQNVTLSCEQNLNHDAMYWYRQDPGQGLRLIYYSQIVNDFQKGDIAEGYSVSREKKESFPLTVTSAQKNPTAFYLCASSIGGEKLFFGSGTQLSVL.

This chain links TRBV18 with TRBJ1-1; D might be TRBD1 (6 bases). V was clipped by 5 bases and J by 1 base, with 14 bases between them. Germline loops: CDR1 KGHSH, CDR2 LQKENI. This CDR3 contains 15 residues. The DNA of the CDR3 is TGTGCCAGCTCAGGGACAAAATTGGGGAACACTGAAGCTTTCTTT. This translates into CASSGTKLGNTEAFF.

This clone was picked up one time. The chain carries TRBV10-1 and TRBJ2-2; a possible D gene is TRBD1 (5 bases). The V end lost 0 bases, the J end lost 2 bases, and 13 bases lay between the germline ends. Germline V gives CDR1 WNHNN, CDR2 SYGVQD (reference sequence). The CDR3 loop spans 17 amino acids. CDR3 in amino acids: CASSESGQVVNTGELFF. The CDR3 DNA is TGCGCCAGCAGTGAGTCGGGGCAGGTAGTAAACACCGGGGAGCTGTTTTTT.

This clone was observed once. V usage is TRBV28 and J usage is TRBJ2-7; TRBD1 matches at 8 bases. CDR1 and CDR2 (germline): MDHEN, SYDVKM. This CDR3 has 16 residues. J was trimmed by 3 bases and V by 3 bases; bases with no gene match: 10. The CDR3 sequence is CASSFGVSGQVYEQYF. As DNA, the CDR3 is TGTGCCAGCAGTTTTGGGGTTTCGGGACAGGTCTACGAGCAGTACTTC.

The CDR3 is CASSLWTSGETQYF. The CDR3 bases are TGCGCCAGCAGCTTGTGGACTAGCGGCGAGACCCAGTACTTC. The V and J genes are TRBV5-1 and TRBJ2-5; 10 nucleotides line up with TRBD2. Germline CDR1 SGHRS, CDR2 YFSETQ. This CDR3 has 14 residues. V shed 1 base and J 5 bases; nucleotides not matched to a gene: 2.

This chain connects TRBV28 to TRBJ2-7; D is uncertain. Germline V gives CDR1 MDHEN, CDR2 SYDVKM. Trimming took 5 bases from V and 2 from J, leaving 4 bases between them. This CDR3 region has 11 residues. The DNA of the CDR3 is TGTGCCAGCAGTCCTGCCTACGAGCAGTACTTC. Translating gives CASSPAYEQYF.

The chain joins TRBV9 to TRBJ2-3; tentatively, D is TRBD2 (5 bases). This CDR3 spans 14 amino acids. V shed 0 bases and J shed 6 bases, with 11 bases lying between them. CDR1 is SGDLS and CDR2 is YYNGEE in the germline V gene. CDR3 DNA: TGTGCCAGCAGCGTAGGTCTAGCTCATGATACGCAGTATTTT. It specifies CASSVGLAHDTQYF.

The chain is built from TRBV2 and TRBJ1-1; the D is unclear. CDR1 and CDR2 (germline): SNHLY, FYNNEI. CDR3 length equals 15 residues. V was clipped by 7 bases and J by 0 bases, with 15 bases between them. CDR3 sequence reads: CASTGGYSMNTEAFF. The CDR3 DNA is TGTGCCAGCACCGGAGGGTACAGCATGAACACTGAAGCTTTCTTT.

The chain uses TRBV7-3 and TRBJ2-5; 9 nucleotides line up with TRBD2. CDR3 size: 14 residues. CDR1 and CDR2 from the germline V gene are SGHTA and FQGTGA. V trimming: 3 bases; J trimming: 3 bases; junction bases outside the gene matches: 2. CDR3 amino acids: CASSFRGGEETQYF. The CDR3, as DNA: TGTGCCAGCAGCTTCCGCGGGGGGGAAGAGACCCAGTACTTC.

The chain recombines TRBV5-6 with TRBJ2-7; tentative D call: TRBD1 (6 bases). The CDR3 has 16 amino acids. Germline values: CDR1 SGHDT, CDR2 YYEEEE. Between the trimmed V and J ends, which lost 3 bases and 4 bases, there was a span of 20 bases. The CDR3, as DNA: TGTGCCAGCAGCTCACTTGGGATCATGGGGGCGTACGAGCAGTACTTC. Its protein product is CASSSLGIMGAYEQYF.

The V gene is TRBV18, the J gene TRBJ1-4, with D maybe TRBD1 (6 bases). CDR3 length: 15 amino acids. The germline V gene has CDR1 KGHSH and CDR2 LQKENI. Trimming pared 6 bases from V and 4 bases from J, leaving 15 bases between. CDR3 nucleotides: TGTGCCAGCTCCTCCCGGGGGCCGGTTAATGAAAAACTGTTTTTT. Its protein is CASSSRGPVNEKLFF.

This clone was recorded a few times. The chain uses TRBV9 and TRBJ1-6, with TRBD1 as a possible D gene (6 bases). The CDR3 is made up of 14 amino acids. V was trimmed by 7 bases and J by 7 bases, leaving 15 bases between them. The V gene's germline CDR1 is SGDLS and CDR2 YYNGEE. In DNA form, the CDR3 reads TGTGCCAGCTCCGAAGGACAGAGAAATTCACCCCTCCACTTT. It translates to CASSEGQRNSPLHF.

Worth noting for this clone: Other nucleotide sequences from this sample produce the same CDR3. V gene TRBV7-6 combines with J gene TRBJ1-5; a possible D gene is TRBD1 (6 bases). This CDR3 comprises 15 residues. V shed 0 bases and J shed 5 bases, with 11 bases lying between them. Germline V gene lookup returns CDR1 SGHVS and CDR2 FNYEAQ. The CDR3 bases are TGTGCCAGCAGCTTAGCAGGCGGGGGCGATCAGCCCCAGCATTTT. Translated, it gives CASSLAGGGDQPQHF.